The rows below give T cell receptor beta chains drawn from one sample of a study of patients and donors after allogeneic stem cell transplantation. From the RT-PCR reads, TCRdb called clonotypes with MiXCR, one entry per CDR3 protein. The data show about 400,000 distinct CDR3 sequences, with more than 15% seen just once and about 7% held by the top ten. The sample was blood, either unsorted or a sorted T cell fraction (not recorded which). These receptors originate from a human donor who was either an allogeneic HSCT recipient or a stem cell or donor lymphocyte infusion donor (not recorded which). It is not recorded whose cells these are; they may come from a transplant donor. CDR3s include the opening cysteine and the closing phenylalanine or tryptophan. The order of the fields is clone size, V gene, J gene, D gene, CDR3 DNA, CDR3 protein. A D gene is named only where the DNA matches it firmly. The size entry is marked missing in some rows and otherwise reads once, few, many or a size class.

few	TRBV5-1	TRBJ1-6	NA	TGCGCCAGCAGCTTGGAAGTCGACTCACCCCTCCACTTT	CASSLEVDSPLHF
NA	TRBV24-1	TRBJ1-2	NA	TGTGCCACCAGTGATTCCGGGGCTCTAGCTTTCGGCTACACCTTC	CATSDSGALAFGYTF
NA	TRBV5-5	TRBJ2-1	NA	TGTGCCAGCAGCTCCGGGACGGCGGAGCAGTTCTTC	CASSSGTAEQFF
NA	TRBV2	TRBJ1-2	TRBD1	TGTGCCAGCAGTGAGGGACAGGGGGCGGACTATGGCTACACCTTC	CASSEGQGADYGYTF
NA	TRBV6-5	TRBJ2-7	TRBD2	TGTGCCAGCAGTTACTCGACTAGCGGGAGGGTTGACGAGCAGTACTTC	CASSYSTSGRVDEQYF
few	TRBV30	TRBJ1-1	NA	TGTGCCTGGAGCCGGACGGTCTACACTGAAGCTTTCTTT	CAWSRTVYTEAFF
few	TRBV15	TRBJ1-2	TRBD1	TGTGCCACCCGGGACAGTAACTATGGCTACACCTTC	CATRDSNYGYTF
NA	TRBV4-2	TRBJ2-4	TRBD2	TGTGCCAGCAGCCAAGATAGGGTAGCGGGGGGCCATCTAGCCAAAAACATTCAGTACTTC	CASSQDRVAGGHLAKNIQYF
NA	TRBV19	TRBJ2-2	NA	TGTGCCAGTAGTTCCCCGACAGCGGCGAACACCGGGGAGCTGTTTTTT	CASSSPTAANTGELFF
NA	TRBV6-2/TRBV6-3	TRBJ2-1	NA	TGTGCCAGCAGTCTAAGAACAGGGCTTGAGCAGTTCTTC	CASSLRTGLEQFF
NA	TRBV20-1	TRBJ2-1	TRBD2	TGCAGTGCTAGAGACAGTTTTCGCGGGAGGGCATTTGAGCAGTTCTTC	CSARDSFRGRAFEQFF
NA	TRBV5-1	TRBJ2-1	NA	TGCGCCAGCAGCTTAGAAGGGGGGGGATACGATGAGCAGTTCTTC	CASSLEGGGYDEQFF
NA	TRBV6-1	TRBJ1-1	TRBD1	TGTGCCAGCAGTCTACGACAGGGTCGGGGGAACACTGAAGCTTTCTTT	CASSLRQGRGNTEAFF
NA	TRBV19	TRBJ2-5	TRBD1	TGTGCCAGTAGTGCCAGGGACAGGGTGGAAGAGACCCAGTACTTC	CASSARDRVEETQYF
few	TRBV14	TRBJ2-7	TRBD2	TGTGCCAGCAGCCAAGATGGGAGGGGAAGGGAGCAGTACTTC	CASSQDGRGREQYF
once	TRBV27	TRBJ1-4	TRBD1	TGTGCCAGCAGTTTGACCACCGGGACAGGGCCCGAAAAACTGTTTTTT	CASSLTTGTGPEKLFF
few	TRBV13	TRBJ2-7	TRBD1	TGTGCCAGCAGGAGGGGACAGGGCTACGAGCAGTACTTC	CASRRGQGYEQYF
NA	TRBV20-1	TRBJ2-2	TRBD2	TGCAGTGCTAGAGCTCCTCGGACTAGCGGAAACACCGGGGAGCTGTTTTTT	CSARAPRTSGNTGELFF
NA	TRBV4-3	TRBJ1-1	NA	TGCGCCAGCATCCAAGATATATGGGTAGAAGCTTTCTTT	CASIQDIWVEAFF
many	TRBV20-1	TRBJ2-3	NA	TGCAGTGCTCAGGGAATGGGCACAGATACGCAGTATTTT	CSAQGMGTDTQYF
few	TRBV7-7	TRBJ2-7	NA	TGTGCTAGCAGCTACGGTTGGGCCTCCCCCGCCTCCTACGAGCAGTACTTC	CASSYGWASPASYEQYF
few	TRBV3-1	TRBJ1-2	NA	TGTGCCAGCAGCCAGGGGGTTTATGGCTACACCTTC	CASSQGVYGYTF
NA	TRBV30	TRBJ1-2	TRBD1	TGTGCCTGGAGTGCCGGGACAGGGAACTATGGCTACACCTTC	CAWSAGTGNYGYTF
NA	TRBV20-1	TRBJ1-2	NA	TGCAGTGCTAGAGATCGGACAGTTGGTAACTATGGCTACACCTTC	CSARDRTVGNYGYTF
many	TRBV5-1	TRBJ2-3	NA	TGCGCCAGCAGCCCCCCCAGAGGGGCGATAATAGATACGCAGTATTTT	CASSPPRGAIIDTQYF
many	TRBV12-3/TRBV12-4	TRBJ1-6	TRBD1	TGTGCCAGCTGCGGGACAGGGTATAATTCACCCCTCCACTTT	CASCGTGYNSPLHF
many	TRBV7-9	TRBJ1-2	TRBD1	TGTGCCAGCAGCTTAAGGGACAGGGGTGATGGCTACACCTTC	CASSLRDRGDGYTF
few	TRBV6-5	TRBJ2-7	TRBD2	TGTGCCAGCAGTTACTCGGTTCCGGGACTAGCGGGGGGAGCCTACGAGCAGTACTTC	CASSYSVPGLAGGAYEQYF
few	TRBV3-1	TRBJ1-2	NA	TGTGCCAGCAGAGATTTTAACTATGGCTACACCTTC	CASRDFNYGYTF
NA	TRBV21-1	TRBJ2-1	NA	TGTGCCAGCAGCAAATCCCTGACGGCGGGAGTCAGCCACAATGAGCAGTTCTTC	CASSKSLTAGVSHNEQFF
NA	TRBV10-3	TRBJ2-1	TRBD1	TGTGCCATCAGTGCGACAGGGTCCTACAATGAGCAGTTCTTC	CAISATGSYNEQFF